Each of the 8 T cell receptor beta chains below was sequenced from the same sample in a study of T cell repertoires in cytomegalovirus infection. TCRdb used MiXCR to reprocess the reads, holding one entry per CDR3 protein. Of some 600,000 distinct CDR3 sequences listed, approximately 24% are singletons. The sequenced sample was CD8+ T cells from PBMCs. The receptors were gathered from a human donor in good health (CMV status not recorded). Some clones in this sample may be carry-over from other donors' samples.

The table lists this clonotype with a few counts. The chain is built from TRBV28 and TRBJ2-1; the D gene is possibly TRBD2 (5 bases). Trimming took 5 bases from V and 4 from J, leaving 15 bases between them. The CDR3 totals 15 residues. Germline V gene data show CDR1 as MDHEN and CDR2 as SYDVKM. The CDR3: CASSPTTGLYNEQFF. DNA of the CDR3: TGTGCCAGCAGTCCGACTACTGGATTATACAATGAGCAGTTCTTC.

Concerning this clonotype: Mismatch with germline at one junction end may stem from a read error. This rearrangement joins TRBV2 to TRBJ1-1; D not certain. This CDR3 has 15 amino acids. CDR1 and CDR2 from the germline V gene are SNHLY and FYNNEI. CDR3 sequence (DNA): TGTGCTAGCACCCCCCTGACAAGCATGGACACTGAAGCTTTCTTT. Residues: CASTPLTSMDTEAFF. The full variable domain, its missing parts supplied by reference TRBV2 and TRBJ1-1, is EPEVTQTPSHQVTQMGQEVILRCVPISNHLYFYWYRQILGQKVEFLVSFYNNEISEKSEIFDDQFSVERPDGSNFTLKIRSTKLEDSAMYFCASTPLTSMDTEAFFGQGTRLTVV.

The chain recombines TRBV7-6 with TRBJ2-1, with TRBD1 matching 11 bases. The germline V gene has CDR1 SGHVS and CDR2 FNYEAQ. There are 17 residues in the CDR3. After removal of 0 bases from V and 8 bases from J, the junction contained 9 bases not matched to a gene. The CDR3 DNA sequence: TGTGCCAGCAGCTTAGCGGGACAGGGGGATGGTATGGATGAGCAGTTCTTC. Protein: CASSLAGQGDGMDEQFF.

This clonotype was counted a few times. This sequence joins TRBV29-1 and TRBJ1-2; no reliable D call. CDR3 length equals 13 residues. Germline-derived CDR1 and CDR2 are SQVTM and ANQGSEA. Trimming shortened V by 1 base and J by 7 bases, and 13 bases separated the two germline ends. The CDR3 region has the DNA TGCAGCGTTGAAGCCGACATTCTACGTGGCTACACCTTC. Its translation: CSVEADILRGYTF.

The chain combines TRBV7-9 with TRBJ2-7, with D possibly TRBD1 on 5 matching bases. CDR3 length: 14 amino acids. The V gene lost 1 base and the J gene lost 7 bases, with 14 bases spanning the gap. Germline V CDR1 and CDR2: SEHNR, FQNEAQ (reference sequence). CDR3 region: CASSLETGRLEQYF. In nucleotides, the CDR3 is TGTGCCAGCAGCTTAGAAACAGGTCGGCTGGAGCAGTACTTC.

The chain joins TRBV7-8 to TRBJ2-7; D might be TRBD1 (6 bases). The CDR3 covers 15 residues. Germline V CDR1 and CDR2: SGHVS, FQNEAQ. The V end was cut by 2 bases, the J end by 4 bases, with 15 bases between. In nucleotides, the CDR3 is TGTGCCAGCAGCTTACGCCCGGGACATATATACGAGCAGTACGTC. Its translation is CASSLRPGHIYEQYV.

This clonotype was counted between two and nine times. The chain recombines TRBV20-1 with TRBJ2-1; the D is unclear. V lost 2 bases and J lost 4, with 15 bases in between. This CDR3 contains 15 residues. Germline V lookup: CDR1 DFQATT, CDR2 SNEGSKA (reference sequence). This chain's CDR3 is CSARPLLGHYNEQFF. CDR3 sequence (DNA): TGCAGTGCTAGACCGCTTCTCGGCCATTACAATGAGCAGTTCTTC.

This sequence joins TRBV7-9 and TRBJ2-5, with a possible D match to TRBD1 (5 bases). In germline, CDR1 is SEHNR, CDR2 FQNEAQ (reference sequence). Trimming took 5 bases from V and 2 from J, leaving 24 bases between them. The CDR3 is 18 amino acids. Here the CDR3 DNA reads TGTGCCAGCAGCCCTGAGTTTAGGGCAGGGCGGATTCAAGAGACCCAGTACTTC. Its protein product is CASSPEFRAGRIQETQYF.